These T cell receptor beta chains were read from a single sample in a study of T cell responses to AZD1222 COVID-19 vaccine. The assay was immunoSEQ multiplex PCR, and TCRdb's table has in-frame clones only and misses some. The sample yields 95,000 to 100,000 clones, roughly 87% seen once. The sample consisted of peripheral blood, taken on day 0 of AZD1222 vaccination. These receptors were obtained from an adult in good health. Both conserved end residues are part of each CDR3.

v_call,j_call,cdr3_aa
TRBV30,TRBJ2-3,CAWSVKGGADTQYF
TRBV7-6,TRBJ2-7,CASSFSGTSGADEQYF
TRBV5-1,TRBJ1-1,CASSLVKGNTEAFF
TRBV27,TRBJ1-2,CASSLFAESYGYTF
TRBV10-3,TRBJ2-4,CAISESGGNIQYF
TRBV18,TRBJ2-2,CASSPRTGENTGELFF
TRBV24-1,TRBJ2-1,CATSDPGLAGGNEQFF
TRBV14,TRBJ2-7,CASSQGLAGFYEQYF
TRBV29-1,TRBJ2-3,CSVEDTQEGREPTDTQYF
TRBV18,TRBJ1-1,CASSPPTGSSGEAFF
TRBV29-1,TRBJ1-5,CSVGQDYQPQHF
TRBV6-5,TRBJ1-1,CASRGERTEAFF
TRBV11-2,TRBJ1-1,CASSLQGGTEAFF
TRBV3-1/TRBV3-2,TRBJ1-1,CASRGLLGTEAFF
TRBV5-1,TRBJ1-3,CASSLTGIGNTIYF
TRBV29-1,TRBJ2-5,CSARRAGDKETQYF
TRBV19,TRBJ1-3,CASSNRGYSGNTIYF
TRBV6-5,TRBJ2-7,CASSSRTEEQYF
TRBV6-1,TRBJ2-5,CASSEARGLAGKETQYF
TRBV5-6,TRBJ1-2,CASSSGGAGLFNYGYTF
TRBV10-3,TRBJ2-7,CAIRGQGDIYEQYF
TRBV29-1,TRBJ1-1,CSVEKEPVWAEAFF
TRBV6-4,TRBJ1-1,CAGNGVDTEAFF
TRBV5-4,TRBJ2-3,CASSQTSGSTDTQYF
TRBV7-9,TRBJ2-5,CASSFHGQETQYF
TRBV3-1/TRBV3-2,TRBJ2-2,CASSQGVGGELFF
TRBV28,TRBJ2-5,CASSLWTSGSAAETQYF
TRBV11-2,TRBJ2-3,CASTRGGLGTDTQYF
TRBV7-3,TRBJ2-1,CASSFTLAGAYNEQFF
TRBV18,TRBJ1-2,CASSRINSGGDYGYTF
TRBV7-6,TRBJ2-7,CASSLGLAGVYEQYF
TRBV6-4,TRBJ2-1,CASSLERDTNEQFF
TRBV4-2,TRBJ1-2,CASSQMGQDFLF
TRBV27,TRBJ1-5,CASSLRAPGAHSNQPQHF
TRBV6-5,TRBJ2-2,CAGRAGSTGELFF
TRBV7-5,TRBJ2-7,CARSTFGGETYF
TRBV24-1,TRBJ1-2,CATSDSGRDFYGYTF
TRBV5-1,TRBJ1-2,CASSPGDGYTF
TRBV15,TRBJ2-7,CATSREPGQGAYEQYF
TRBV5-1,TRBJ2-7,CASSSQEEQYF
TRBV5-1,TRBJ2-2,CASSQTSANTGELFF
TRBV6-6,TRBJ2-2,CASSYAGTGRSGELFF
TRBV5-8,TRBJ1-3,CASSLGQGSSGNTIYF
TRBV28,TRBJ1-6,CASSSGALSPLHF
TRBV2,TRBJ1-2,CASSVDTNYGYTF
TRBV12-3/TRBV12-4,TRBJ1-1,CASSLQGDTEAFF
TRBV9,TRBJ2-2,CASSVELAGGGELFF
TRBV30,TRBJ1-1,CACGRGVTEAFF
TRBV7-9,TRBJ2-5,CASSLAVAGIQETQYF
TRBV29-1,TRBJ2-7,CSVKDRAYEQYF